A selection of T cell receptor beta chains follows, all from one sample in a study of human T cells and chemical hapten exposure. TCRdb analysed the RACE reads with MiXCR anew, one entry per CDR3 protein. The sample holds about 90,000 distinct CDR3 sequences, roughly 8.5% seen once. The starting material was whole blood, obtained in connection with sensitization to the hapten diphenylcyclopropenone (DPC). The origin of the receptors is a man aged 35-49 years with alopecia areata. Some clones in this sample may be carry-over from other donors' samples. CDR3s include the opening cysteine and the closing phenylalanine or tryptophan. A D gene is named only where the DNA matches it firmly. Expanded clones are given a class, and other clones once, few, many or no size at all.

CASSSSLAGAGGFYGQYF	TGTGCCAGCAGTTCTAGTCTAGCGGGAGCGGGGGGGTTCTACGGGCAGTACTTC	TRBV28	TRBD2	few	TRBJ2-7
CASSDTGELFF	TGTGCCAGCAGCGATACCGGGGAGCTGTTTTTT	TRBV7-9	NA	NA	TRBJ2-2
CASSLLPAGTRNTIYF	TGTGCCAGCAGCTTACTGCCGGCGGGGACCAGAAACACCATATATTTT	TRBV7-8	NA	many	TRBJ1-3
CSVRVSDTEAFF	TGCAGCGTCAGGGTATCAGACACTGAAGCTTTCTTT	TRBV29-1	NA	many	TRBJ1-1
CASSDSGNSPLHF	TGTGCCAGCAGTGACAGTGGTAATTCACCCCTCCACTTT	TRBV25-1	NA	NA	TRBJ1-6
CASRTFSGTPAGELFF	TGTGCCAGCCGAACCTTTAGCGGGACACCGGCCGGGGAGCTGTTTTTT	TRBV3-1	TRBD2	NA	TRBJ2-2
CASSPGLKLATQYF	TGTGCCAGCAGCCCCGGACTTAAGCTAGCTACGCAGTATTTT	TRBV5-4	NA	many	TRBJ2-3
CASSSTGDGEAFF	TGTGCCAGCAGTTCGACAGGGGATGGTGAAGCTTTCTTT	TRBV6-6	TRBD1	few	TRBJ1-1
CASSKQGAGTEAFF	TGTGCCAGCAGCAAACAGGGGGCGGGCACTGAAGCTTTCTTT	TRBV6-6	TRBD1	many	TRBJ1-1
CAISESRDEQFF	TGTGCCATCAGTGAGTCGCGGGATGAGCAGTTCTTC	TRBV10-3	NA	few	TRBJ2-1
CASSLLAGGGDTQYF	TGTGCCAGCAGCTTATTGGCAGGGGGTGGAGATACGCAGTATTTT	TRBV7-2	TRBD1	many	TRBJ2-3
CASSYTGVQAQYF	TGCGCCAGCAGTTATACAGGGGTCCAGGCGCAGTATTTT	TRBV5-1	TRBD1	NA	TRBJ2-3
CASSLANRAMNTEAFF	TGTGCCAGCAGCTTAGCCAACAGGGCTATGAACACTGAAGCTTTCTTT	TRBV7-8	NA	many	TRBJ1-1
CASSYGPTYNEQFF	TGTGCCAGCAGTTACGGGCCTACCTACAATGAGCAGTTCTTC	TRBV6-2/TRBV6-3	NA	NA	TRBJ2-1
CASSISRFGAGNKVDNEQFF	TGTGCCAGTAGTATCAGCCGTTTTGGCGCGGGGAATAAAGTGGACAATGAGCAGTTCTTC	TRBV19	NA	NA	TRBJ2-1
CASSLDAGSAYEQYF	TGTGCCAGCAGTTTAGATGCAGGGAGTGCCTACGAGCAGTACTTC	TRBV12-3/TRBV12-4	NA	few	TRBJ2-7
CASSGTAQFETQYF	TGTGCCAGCAGTGGGACAGCCCAATTCGAGACCCAGTACTTC	TRBV6-2/TRBV6-3	TRBD1	many	TRBJ2-5
CASSLAGGDFDEQFF	TGTGCCAGCAGCTTAGCGGGAGGGGATTTCGATGAGCAGTTCTTC	TRBV7-8	TRBD2	many	TRBJ2-1
CASSQGGLAGGNTGELFF	TGTGCCAGCAGCCAAGGGGGACTAGCGGGAGGTAACACCGGGGAGCTGTTTTTT	TRBV4-2	TRBD2	NA	TRBJ2-2
CASSGLGQFF	TGTGCCAGCAGTGGACTGGGGCAGTTCTTC	TRBV2	NA	NA	TRBJ2-1
CASSYMIEQFF	TGTGCCAGTAGTTATATGATTGAGCAGTTCTTC	TRBV19	NA	few	TRBJ2-1
CASSLVLAMAGELFF	TGTGCCAGCAGCTTAGTACTAGCTATGGCCGGGGAGCTGTTTTTT	TRBV7-2	NA	few	TRBJ2-2